This entry is about one TCR beta chain. Its matching antigen is unknown. The data are from a study of cytomegalovirus exposure and HLA in healthy donors. Overall study context: Earlier results showed 117 million unique TCR beta sequences derived from roughly 200 million T cells.

The PCR used 60 Vbeta and 13 Jbeta primers. Here immunoSEQ multiplex PCR was the method, and the copy in TCRdb shows in-frame clones only, minus some. The data contain 100,000 or so clones, roughly four fifths of them singletons. Findings and caveats of the study: Association with HLA alleles at 0.05 false discovery rate was found for 15,000 to 20,000 TCR beta sequences in a later analysis.

This CDR3 region has 14 residues. Germline loops: CDR1 SNHLY, CDR2 FYNNEI. V was clipped by 4 bases and J by 0 bases, with 10 bases between them. This rearrangement joins TRBV2 to TRBJ2-7; TRBD1 is a possible D gene (5 bases). The sequenced sample was PBMCs. The receptor's source is a man aged 35 to 55 in good health and CMV-seronegative. The DNA of the CDR3 is TGTGCCAGCAGTGTACAGGTTGTCTCCTACGAGCAGTACTTC. Translating gives CASSVQVVSYEQYF.